This T cell receptor beta chain derives from a study of early T cells in non-severe SARS-CoV-2 infection. Study-wide context: Unsorted whole-blood RNA was sequenced in bulk, leaving chains unpaired. Study findings and constraints: CD4 and private specificities were missed by VDJdb matching, which favored anti-spike CD8 responses.

On this clonotype: The antigen is unknown.

cDNA molecules, individually, were tagged with unique molecular identifiers. MiXCR, applied by TCRdb to the 5' RACE reads, yields one record per CDR3 protein. This table has just under 65,000 distinct CDR3 sequences, approximately 9.2% appearing once. This CDR3 spans 15 amino acids. Germline CDR1 MNHEY, CDR2 SMNVEV (reference sequence). The V gene lost 3 bases and the J gene lost 4 bases, with 15 bases spanning the gap. V gene TRBV27 combines with J gene TRBJ1-1; D possibly corresponds to TRBD1 (5 bases). The material sequenced was whole blood, taken at baseline. This clonotype originated in an adult who was a healthcare worker with PCR-confirmed SARS-CoV-2 infection or an uninfected control (not recorded which). The CDR3 protein is CASSFGGPGSTEAFF. CDR3 DNA sequence: TGTGCCAGCAGTTTCGGGGGACCAGGGAGCACTGAAGCTTTCTTT.